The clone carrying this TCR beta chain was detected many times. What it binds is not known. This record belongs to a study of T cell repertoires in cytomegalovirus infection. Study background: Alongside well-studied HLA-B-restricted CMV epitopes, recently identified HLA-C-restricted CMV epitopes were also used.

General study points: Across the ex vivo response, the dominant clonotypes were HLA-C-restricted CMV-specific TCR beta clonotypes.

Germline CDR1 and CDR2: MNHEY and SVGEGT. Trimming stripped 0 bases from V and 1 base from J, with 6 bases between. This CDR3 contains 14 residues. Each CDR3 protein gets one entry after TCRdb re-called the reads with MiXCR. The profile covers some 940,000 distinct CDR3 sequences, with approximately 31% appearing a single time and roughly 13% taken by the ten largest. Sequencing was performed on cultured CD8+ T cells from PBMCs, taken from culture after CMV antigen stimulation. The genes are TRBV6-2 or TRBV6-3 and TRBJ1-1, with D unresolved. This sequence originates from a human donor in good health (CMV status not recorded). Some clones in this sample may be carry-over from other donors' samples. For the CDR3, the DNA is TGTGCCAGCAGTTACTCCTTAGGGAACACTGAAGCTTTCTTT. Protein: CASSYSLGNTEAFF.